This TCR beta chain was found in a study of memory CD4+ T cells and cytomegalovirus serostatus. This clone was observed a few times. Germline-derived CDR1 and CDR2 are MNHEY and SMNVEV (reference sequence). V was clipped by 6 bases and J by 8 bases; unmatched bases: 12. The CDR3 runs 14 residues. Measured with immunoSEQ multiplex PCR; TCRdb has only the in-frame clones, and not every one. The sample holds about 59,000 clones; roughly 77% are singletons and the top ten take more than 1%. The sort gate was single viable CD3+CD4+CD8-CD45RO+ cells for memory CD4+ T cells. The rearrangement links TRBV27 to TRBJ1-1, with TRBD1 matching 7 bases. Sample: memory CD4+ T cells from blood. This clonotype was obtained from an adult in good health and CMV-seronegative. CDR3 residues: CASSSLGDRAEAFF. In DNA form, the CDR3 reads TGTGCCAGCAGCTCCTTGGGTGACAGGGCGGAAGCTTTCTTT.